This TCR beta chain derives from a study of blood T cells in healthy people across ages. This clonotype was picked up one time. As yet, its antigen is unknown. For the second PCR, which ran for roughly 6 to 12 cycles, a sample-barcoded 5' primer and a J-beta primer mix were used. TCRdb fed the 5' RACE reads into MiXCR, producing one record per CDR3 protein. The data hold more than 800,000 distinct CDR3 sequences, with more than 25% observed a single time. Study-wide results and caveats: Higher diversity and more naive CD4+ cells were features of long-lived donors, compared to aged donors.

The CDR3 spans 16 residues. Trimming took off 6 bases at V and 2 bases at J, with 19 bases between the two ends. Germline-derived CDR1 and CDR2 are MDHEN and SYDVKM. This chain connects TRBV28 to TRBJ1-2, with D perhaps TRBD1 (5 bases). Source material: blood. The TCR originated in a woman aged 80 or over in good health. The CDR3 DNA is TGTGCCAGCAGCAAGCTAAGACAGAGGGCAAACTATGGCTACACCTTC. Translation: CASSKLRQRANYGYTF.